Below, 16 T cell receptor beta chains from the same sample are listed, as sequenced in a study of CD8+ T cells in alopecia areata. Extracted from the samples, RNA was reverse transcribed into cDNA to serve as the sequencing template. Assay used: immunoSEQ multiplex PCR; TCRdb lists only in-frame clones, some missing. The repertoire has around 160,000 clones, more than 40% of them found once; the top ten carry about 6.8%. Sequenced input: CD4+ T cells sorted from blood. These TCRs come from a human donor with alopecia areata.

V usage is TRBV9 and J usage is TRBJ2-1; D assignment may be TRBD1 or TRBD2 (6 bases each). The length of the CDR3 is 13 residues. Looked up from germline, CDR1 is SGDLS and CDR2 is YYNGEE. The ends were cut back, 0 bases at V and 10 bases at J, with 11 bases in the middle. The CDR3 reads CASSVEGGLEQFF. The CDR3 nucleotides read TGTGCCAGCAGCGTAGAAGGGGGGCTGGAGCAGTTCTTC.

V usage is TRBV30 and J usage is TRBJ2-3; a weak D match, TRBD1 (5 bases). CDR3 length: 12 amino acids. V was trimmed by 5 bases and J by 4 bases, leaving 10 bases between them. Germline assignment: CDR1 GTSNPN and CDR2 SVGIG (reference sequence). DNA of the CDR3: TGTGCCTGGGGGGCGCTGGCAGATACGCAGTATTTT. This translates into CAWGALADTQYF.

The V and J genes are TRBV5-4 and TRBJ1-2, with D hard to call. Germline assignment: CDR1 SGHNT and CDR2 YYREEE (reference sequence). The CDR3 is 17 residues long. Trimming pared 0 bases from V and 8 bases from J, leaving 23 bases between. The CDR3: CASSLGRRVAPTGGYTF. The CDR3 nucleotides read TGTGCCAGCAGCTTGGGGCGGCGGGTGGCCCCGACCGGAGGCTACACCTTC.

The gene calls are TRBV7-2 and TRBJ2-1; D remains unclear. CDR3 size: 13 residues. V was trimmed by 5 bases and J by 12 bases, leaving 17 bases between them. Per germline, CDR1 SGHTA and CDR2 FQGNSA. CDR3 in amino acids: CASSPRLDLVQFF. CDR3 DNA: TGTGCCAGCAGCCCCAGACTCGACCTTGTGCAGTTCTTC.

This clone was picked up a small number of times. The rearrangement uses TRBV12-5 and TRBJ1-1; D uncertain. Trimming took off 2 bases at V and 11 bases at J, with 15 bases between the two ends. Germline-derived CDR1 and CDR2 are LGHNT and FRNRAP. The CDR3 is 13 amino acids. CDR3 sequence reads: CASGLSTAPGAFF. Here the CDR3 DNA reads TGTGCTAGTGGTTTGTCGACGGCGCCCGGGGCTTTCTTT.

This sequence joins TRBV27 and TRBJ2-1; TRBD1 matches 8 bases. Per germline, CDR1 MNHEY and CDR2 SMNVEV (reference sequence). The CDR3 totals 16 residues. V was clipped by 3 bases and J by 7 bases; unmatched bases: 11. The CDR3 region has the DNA TGTGCCAGCAGTTTCCACACGACAGGGGCGGTAAATGAGCAGTTCTTC. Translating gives CASSFHTTGAVNEQFF.

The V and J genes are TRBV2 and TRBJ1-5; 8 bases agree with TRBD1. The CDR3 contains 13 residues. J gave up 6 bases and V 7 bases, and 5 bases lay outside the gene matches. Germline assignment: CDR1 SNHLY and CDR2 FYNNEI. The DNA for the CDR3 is TGTGCCAGCAATGGACAGGGAATTCAGCCCCAGCATTTT. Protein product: CASNGQGIQPQHF. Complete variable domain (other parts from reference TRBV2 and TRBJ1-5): EPEVTQTPSHQVTQMGQEVILRCVPISNHLYFYWYRQILGQKVEFLVSFYNNEISEKSEIFDDQFSVERPDGSNFTLKIRSTKLEDSAMYFCASNGQGIQPQHFGDGTRLSIL.

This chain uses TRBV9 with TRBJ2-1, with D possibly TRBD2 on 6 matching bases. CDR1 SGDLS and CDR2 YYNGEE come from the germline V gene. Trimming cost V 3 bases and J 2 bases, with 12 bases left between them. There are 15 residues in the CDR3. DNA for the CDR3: TGTGCCAGCAGCGGTAGCGGTCCCCCCTACAATGAGCAGTTCTTC. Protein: CASSGSGPPYNEQFF.

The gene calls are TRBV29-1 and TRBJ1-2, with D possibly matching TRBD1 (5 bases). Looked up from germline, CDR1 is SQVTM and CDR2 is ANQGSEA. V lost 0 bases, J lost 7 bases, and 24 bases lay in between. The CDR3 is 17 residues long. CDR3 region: CSVEDQPRRGLTFGYTF. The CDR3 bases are TGCAGCGTTGAAGACCAACCCAGAAGGGGACTGACTTTTGGCTACACCTTC. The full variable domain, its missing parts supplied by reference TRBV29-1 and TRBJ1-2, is SAVISQKPSRDICQRGTSLTIQCQVDSQVTMMFWYRQQPGQSLTLIATANQGSEATYESGFVIDKFPISRPNLTFSTLTVSNMSPEDSSIYLCSVEDQPRRGLTFGYTFGSGTRLTVV.

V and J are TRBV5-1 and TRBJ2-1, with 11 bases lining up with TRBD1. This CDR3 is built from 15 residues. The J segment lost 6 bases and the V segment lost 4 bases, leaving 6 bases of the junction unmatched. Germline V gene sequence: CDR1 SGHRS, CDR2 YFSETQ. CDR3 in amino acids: CASSAIGTGGNEQFF. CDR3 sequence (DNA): TGCGCCAGCAGCGCTATAGGGACAGGGGGCAATGAGCAGTTCTTC.

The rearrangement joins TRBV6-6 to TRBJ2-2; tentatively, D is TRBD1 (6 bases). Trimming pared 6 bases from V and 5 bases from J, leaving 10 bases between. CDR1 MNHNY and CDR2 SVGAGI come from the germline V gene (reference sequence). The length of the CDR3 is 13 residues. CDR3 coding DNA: TGTGCCAGCAGGCCACAGGGAACCGGGGAGCTGTTTTTT. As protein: CASRPQGTGELFF.

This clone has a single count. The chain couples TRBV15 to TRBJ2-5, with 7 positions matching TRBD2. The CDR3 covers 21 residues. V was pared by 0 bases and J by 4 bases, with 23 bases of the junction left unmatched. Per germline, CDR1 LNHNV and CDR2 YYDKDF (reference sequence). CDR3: CATSRDSRKIRTTSAPETQYF. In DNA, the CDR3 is TGTGCCACCAGCAGAGATTCCAGAAAGATCAGGACTACTAGCGCCCCAGAGACCCAGTACTTC.

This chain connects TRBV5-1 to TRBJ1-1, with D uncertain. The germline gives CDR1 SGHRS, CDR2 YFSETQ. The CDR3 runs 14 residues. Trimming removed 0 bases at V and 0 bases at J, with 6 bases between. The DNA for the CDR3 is TGCGCCAGCAGCTTGGGCACCCTGAACACTGAAGCTTTCTTT. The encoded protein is CASSLGTLNTEAFF.

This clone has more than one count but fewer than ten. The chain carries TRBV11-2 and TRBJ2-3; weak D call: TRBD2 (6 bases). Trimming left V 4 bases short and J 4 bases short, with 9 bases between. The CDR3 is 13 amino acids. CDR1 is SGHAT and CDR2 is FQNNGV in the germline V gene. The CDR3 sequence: CASSSLAPDTQYF. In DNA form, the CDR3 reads TGTGCCAGCAGCTCACTAGCCCCAGATACGCAGTATTTT.

This CDR3 is CASSLGQDTQYF. CDR3 nucleotides: TGCGCCAGCAGCTTGGGGCAGGATACGCAGTATTTT. The V gene is TRBV5-1, the J gene TRBJ2-3, with D uncertain. CDR1 SGHRS and CDR2 YFSETQ come from the germline V gene. This CDR3 comprises 12 residues. Trimming stripped 0 bases from V and 6 bases from J, with 5 bases between.

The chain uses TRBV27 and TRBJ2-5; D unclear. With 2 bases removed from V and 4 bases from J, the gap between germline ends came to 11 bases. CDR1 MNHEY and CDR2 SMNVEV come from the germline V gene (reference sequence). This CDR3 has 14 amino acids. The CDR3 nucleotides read TGTGCCAGCAGTTTAACCATTCGAGGAGAGACCCAGTACTTC. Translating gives CASSLTIRGETQYF.